Listed below are T cell receptor beta chains from one sample, sequenced in a study of CD8 T cells in Susac syndrome. TCRdb used MiXCR to reprocess the immunoSEQ multiplex PCR reads, holding one entry per CDR3 protein. The sample consists of 100,000 to 150,000 distinct CDR3 sequences, just over 90% of them appearing once. Material for sequencing was CD8+ T cells from PBMCs. The source of these receptors is a human donor with multiple sclerosis. The conserved cysteine and the conserved F or W are not part of the CDR3 here.

cdr3_aa | j_call | v_call
SAYGRQGGGELF | TRBJ2-2 | TRBV29-1
ASSPGQRNTEAF | TRBJ1-1 | TRBV7-6
ATSRGSRGSWEQY | TRBJ2-7 | TRBV15
ASSEEAGGLINEQF | TRBJ2-1 | TRBV6-4
ASSVGWDSEEYEQY | TRBJ2-7 | TRBV9
ASSLEAGSPYNEQF | TRBJ2-1 | TRBV7-6
ASSAPQGPSQY | TRBJ2-3 | TRBV11-2
ASRIQGTDTQY | TRBJ2-3 | TRBV27
ATTGEERRGGELF | TRBJ2-2 | TRBV7-9
ASSQSRVWGCNEQF | TRBJ2-1 | TRBV23-1
ASSLGGVRLMNTEAF | TRBJ1-1 | TRBV27
SARGLYDYEQY | TRBJ2-7 | TRBV20-1
ASSFTGAPKETQY | TRBJ2-5 | TRBV7-3
ASSLDGATDTQY | TRBJ2-3 | TRBV27
ASSPGDTNWGIGQPQH | TRBJ1-5 | TRBV7-9
ASSLYSLDTQY | TRBJ2-3 | TRBV12-3/TRBV12-4
AISDYRGVGYGYT | TRBJ1-2 | TRBV10-3
ASSPENNEQF | TRBJ2-1 | TRBV13
ASSENRGNTGELF | TRBJ2-2 | TRBV2
ASSFWVGTYEQY | TRBJ2-7 | TRBV5-1